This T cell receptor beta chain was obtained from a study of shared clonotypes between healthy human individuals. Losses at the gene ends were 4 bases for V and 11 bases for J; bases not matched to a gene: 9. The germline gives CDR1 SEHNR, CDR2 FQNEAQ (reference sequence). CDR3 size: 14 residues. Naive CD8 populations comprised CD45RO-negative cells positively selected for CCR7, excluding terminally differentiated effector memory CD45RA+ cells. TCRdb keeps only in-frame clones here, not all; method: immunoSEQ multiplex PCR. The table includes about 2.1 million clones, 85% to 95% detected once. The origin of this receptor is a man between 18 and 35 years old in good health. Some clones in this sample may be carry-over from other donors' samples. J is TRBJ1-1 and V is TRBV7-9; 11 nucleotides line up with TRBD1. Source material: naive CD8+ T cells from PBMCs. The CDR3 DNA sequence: TGTGCCAGCAGCTCCCCGGACAGGGGGCAGGAGGCTTTCTTT. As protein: CASSSPDRGQEAFF.